One and the same sample provided the 9 T cell receptor beta chains below, sequenced in a study of breast tumors, draining lymph nodes, adjacent tissues. TCRdb re-called the multiplex PCR reads through MiXCR, storing one row per CDR3 protein. The sample lists tens of thousands of distinct CDR3 sequences; more than 20% were seen once. The sample consisted of breast tumor tissue. Every receptor here comes from a female donor with breast cancer. Some clones in this sample may be carry-over from other donors' samples.

This clonotype was counted between two and nine times. The V call is TRBV11-1, the J call TRBJ1-1; weak D call: TRBD1 (5 bases). Germline V gene lookup returns CDR1 SGHAT and CDR2 FQDESV (reference sequence). Trimming took off 3 bases at V and 4 bases at J, with 15 bases between the two ends. There are 15 residues in the CDR3. The chain's CDR3 is CASSLEGMVGTEAFF. CDR3 in DNA: TGTGCCAGCAGCTTGGAGGGGATGGTGGGCACTGAAGCTTTCTTT. The full variable domain, in which reference TRBV11-1 and TRBJ1-1 provide the parts outside the CDR3, is EAEVAQSPRYKITEKSQAVAFWCDPISGHATLYWYRQILGQGPELLVQFQDESVVDDSQLPKDRFSAERLKGVDSTLKIQPAELGDSAMYLCASSLEGMVGTEAFFGQGTRLTVV.

This chain connects TRBV5-6 to TRBJ1-1; D may be TRBD1 (6 bases). Trimming cost V 1 base and J 1 base, with 14 bases left between them. The germline V gene has CDR1 SGHDT and CDR2 YYEEEE. The CDR3 is 16 amino acids. CDR3 loop: CASSLFGGPRNTEAFF. CDR3 sequence (DNA): TGTGCCAGCAGCTTGTTCGGGGGGCCCCGGAACACTGAAGCTTTCTTT.

This clonotype has at least ten counts. The chain links TRBV7-6 to TRBJ2-7; 9 bases align to TRBD2. Germline CDR1 and CDR2: SGHVS and FNYEAQ. The ends lost 4 bases at V and 6 bases at J; junction bases unmatched: 10. The CDR3 is 15 residues long. CDR3 sequence reads: CASSSPLAGGGEQYF. The CDR3 bases are TGTGCCAGCAGCTCACCCCTGGCGGGGGGGGGCGAGCAGTACTTC. The entire variable domain, with the rest obtained from reference TRBV7-6 and TRBJ2-7, is as follows: GAGVSQSPRYKVTKRGQDVALRCDPISGHVSLYWYRQALGQGPEFLTYFNYEAQQDKSGLPNDRFSAERPEGSISTLTIQRTEQRDSAMYRCASSSPLAGGGEQYFGPGTRLTVT.

This clonotype was counted at least ten times. This chain joins TRBV7-3 and TRBJ2-3; TRBD2 aligns across 10 bases. There are 18 residues in the CDR3. The germline V gene encodes CDR1 SGHTA and CDR2 FQGTGA. Losses at the gene ends were 5 bases for V and 1 base for J; bases not matched to a gene: 12. Here the CDR3 DNA reads TGTGCCAGCAGCCCCGGGAGCGGGAGGGTTTCTGGCACAGATACGCAGTATTTT. This translates into CASSPGSGRVSGTDTQYF.

This clonotype was observed a handful of times. The chain is built from TRBV7-9 and TRBJ2-3, with TRBD2 matching 10 bases. The CDR3 sequence is 12 residues long. Germline V lookup: CDR1 SEHNR, CDR2 FQNEAQ (reference sequence). The ends lost 10 bases at V and 4 bases at J; junction bases unmatched: 2. CDR3 DNA: TGTGCCACCGGGACTAGCGCAGATACGCAGTATTTT. Residues: CATGTSADTQYF.

V and J are TRBV7-9 and TRBJ1-6; D gene ambiguous. Trimming left V 5 bases short and J 7 bases short, with 15 bases between. From germline, CDR1 is SEHNR and CDR2 FQNEAQ (reference sequence). CDR3 length equals 15 residues. CDR3 bases: TGTGCCAGCAGCGGAGAGGGCAGGAAAAATTCACCCCTCCACTTT. Translating it yields CASSGEGRKNSPLHF.

Many counts were recorded for this clonotype. The V and J genes are TRBV20-1 and TRBJ1-4; D is unresolved. CDR1 DFQATT and CDR2 SNEGSKA come from the germline V gene (reference sequence). The CDR3 consists of 13 residues. V lost 0 bases and J 6 bases, leaving 8 bases between the germline ends. The CDR3 DNA is TGCAGTGCTAGAGATCTCGGGGATGAAAAACTGTTTTTT. Translation gives CSARDLGDEKLFF.

In this sample, this clonotype is large. The chain uses TRBV13 and TRBJ1-2, with D hard to call. V gave up 8 bases and J gave up 7 bases, with 11 bases separating them. Germline lookup yields CDR1 PRHDT and CDR2 FYEKMQ (reference sequence). The CDR3 length is 11 residues. CDR3 region: CASGAVAGYTF. In DNA, the CDR3 is TGTGCCAGCGGCGCCGTGGCTGGCTACACCTTC. The full variable domain, completed using reference TRBV13 and TRBJ1-2, is AAGVIQSPRHLIKEKRETATLKCYPIPRHDTVYWYQQGPGQDPQFLISFYEKMQSDKGSIPDRFSAQQFSDYHSELNMSSLELGDSALYFCASGAVAGYTFGSGTRLTVV.

In this sample, this clonotype turned up many times. V gene TRBV5-1 combines with J gene TRBJ2-3; D tentatively reads TRBD1 or TRBD2 (5 bases each). Germline V CDR1 and CDR2: SGHRS, YFSETQ. CDR3 size: 13 residues. The V end lost 4 bases, the J end lost 0 bases, and 6 bases lay between the germline ends. The CDR3 is CASSEGSTDTQYF. The DNA for the CDR3 is TGCGCCAGCAGCGAGGGGAGCACAGATACGCAGTATTTT. Using reference TRBV5-1 and TRBJ2-3 for the parts outside the CDR3, the full variable domain is KAGVTQTPRYLIKTRGQQVTLSCSPISGHRSVSWYQQTPGQGLQFLFEYFSETQRNKGNFPGRFSGRQFSNSRSEMNVSTLELGDSALYLCASSEGSTDTQYFGPGTRLTVL.